Listed here are 10 T cell receptor beta chains from one sample, sequenced in a study of blood T cell repertoires in COVID-19. Here immunoSEQ multiplex PCR was the method, and the copy in TCRdb shows in-frame clones only, minus some. The sample has tens of thousands of clones; approximately 88% are singletons. The sequenced sample was peripheral blood. All receptors come from a man aged 60 to 75 with active COVID-19.

V usage is TRBV14 and J usage is TRBJ2-2, with unresolved D. The length of the CDR3 is 12 residues. CDR1 is SGHDN, CDR2 FVKESK, per germline. Trimming stripped 1 base from V and 8 bases from J, with 5 bases between. CDR3: CASSQGPGELFF. The CDR3 coding sequence is TGTGCCAGCAGCCAAGGGCCGGGGGAGCTGTTTTTT.

V is TRBV7-9 and J is TRBJ2-5; TRBD2 agrees at 7 bases. Per the germline V gene, CDR1 is SEHNR and CDR2 is FQNEAQ (reference sequence). The CDR3 consists of 14 residues. The junction had 3 bases not matched to a gene; V was cut back by 0 bases and J by 5 bases. The CDR3 DNA sequence: TGTGCCAGCAGCTTAGCGACTAGCTGGGAGACCCAGTACTTC. Encoded protein: CASSLATSWETQYF.

This clone was seen only once. The chain uses TRBV10-3 and TRBJ1-2, with 8 bases fitting TRBD1. The CDR3 spans 14 residues. J was trimmed by 7 bases and V by 2 bases; bases with no gene match: 6. Germline assignment: CDR1 ENHRY and CDR2 SYGVKD. The CDR3 is CAISEGQGALGYTF. The DNA for the CDR3 is TGTGCCATCAGTGAGGGGCAGGGGGCGCTTGGCTACACCTTC.

The chain employs TRBV7-2 and TRBJ2-5; tentative D call: TRBD2 (6 bases). V lost 1 base to trimming and J lost 5 bases, with 17 bases between them. Looked up from germline, CDR1 is SGHTA and CDR2 is FQGNSA. There are 16 residues in the CDR3. The CDR3 nucleotides read TGTGCCAGCAGCTTAGGTTCCGGGGGTCGTCGCGAGACCCAGTACTTC. Translated: CASSLGSGGRRETQYF.

This chain uses TRBV30 with TRBJ2-5; D is undetermined. V shed 0 bases and J shed 5 bases, with 7 bases lying between them. The CDR3 loop spans 12 amino acids. Germline-derived CDR1 and CDR2 are GTSNPN and SVGIG (reference sequence). CDR3 sequence (DNA): TGTGCCTGGAGTGTACTTCTTGAGACCCAGTACTTC. Its protein product is CAWSVLLETQYF.

A single count supports this clone. The rearrangement uses TRBV7-2 and TRBJ2-1, with TRBD2 matching over 10 bases. Trimming removed 1 base from V and 7 bases from J; junction bases left unmatched: 7. The CDR3 consists of 16 residues. CDR1 SGHTA and CDR2 FQGNSA come from the germline V gene. This CDR3 is CASSLDYASGRNEQFF. The CDR3, as DNA: TGTGCCAGCAGCTTAGACTACGCTAGCGGGAGAAATGAGCAGTTCTTC.

The chain combines TRBV5-4 with TRBJ2-7; 9 bases are a match to TRBD2. Unmatched junction bases numbered 4, after V lost 4 bases and J lost 2 bases. Germline V lookup: CDR1 SGHNT, CDR2 YYREEE (reference sequence). CDR3 length: 14 residues. The chain's CDR3 is CASSLSGSTYEQYF. In DNA form, the CDR3 reads TGTGCCAGCAGCCTTAGCGGGAGTACCTACGAGCAGTACTTC.

V is TRBV6-5 and J is TRBJ2-7, with 10 bases matching TRBD1. The V segment lost 8 bases and the J segment 2 bases; nucleotides outside the gene matches: 9. Germline V gene lookup returns CDR1 MNHEY and CDR2 SVGAGI. This CDR3 is built from 15 residues. The CDR3 nucleotides read TGTGCCAGCGTAAGACAGGGGGCCGGCCCCTACGAGCAGTACTTC. As protein: CASVRQGAGPYEQYF.

J is TRBJ2-7 and V is TRBV28, with TRBD2 matching 7 bases. The junction had 6 bases not matched to a gene; V was cut back by 0 bases and J by 1 base. The V gene's germline CDR1 is MDHEN and CDR2 SYDVKM. CDR3 length: 16 residues. The CDR3 reads CASSLWAGTNSYEQYF. CDR3 in DNA: TGTGCCAGCAGTTTATGGGCAGGGACTAATTCCTACGAGCAGTACTTC. The full variable domain, in which reference TRBV28 and TRBJ2-7 provide the parts outside the CDR3, is DVKVTQSSRYLVKRTGEKVFLECVQDMDHENMFWYRQDPGLGLRLIYFSYDVKMKEKGDIPEGYSVSREKKERFSLILESASTNQTSMYLCASSLWAGTNSYEQYFGPGTRLTVT.

The gene calls are TRBV28 and TRBJ1-1; 8 bases match TRBD1. V shed 5 bases and J 1 base; nucleotides not matched to a gene: 3. Germline CDR1 is MDHEN and CDR2 is SYDVKM. This CDR3 spans 14 amino acids. The CDR3 here is CASSDRGRNTEAFF. CDR3 coding DNA: TGTGCCAGCAGTGACAGGGGTCGGAACACTGAAGCTTTCTTT.